The 21 T cell receptor beta chains below were found in one sample sequenced in a study of molecular identifiers for immune sequencing clone quantification. TCRdb independently ran MiXCR on the PCR reads; one entry per CDR3 protein. This table holds 400,000 to 600,000 distinct CDR3 sequences, about a fifth found once. Material for sequencing was naive CD8+ T cells from blood, with Jurkat cell RNA spiked in. Subset of the sample: FACS-sorted CD8+CD4-CCR7+CD45RA+ naive T cells. Source of these receptors: a human donor in good health. Some libraries in this study had Jurkat cell RNA spiked in.

On this clonotype itself: This may stem from a read error, because a much larger clone lies one nucleotide away. The CDR3 carries no conserved terminal phenylalanine or tryptophan, so it likely arises from a read error. The chain recombines TRBV20-1 with TRBJ2-7, with 7 bases matching TRBD2. Trimming took 1 base from V and 2 from J; bases not matched to a gene: 11. There are 16 residues in the CDR3. Germline CDR1 DFQATT, CDR2 SNEGSKA (reference sequence). The CDR3, as DNA: TGCAGTGCTAGAGTGGGTTCGTCGGGAGGTACCTACGAGCAGTACTCC. This encodes CSARVGSSGGTYEQYS.

The chain combines TRBV12-3 or TRBV12-4 with TRBJ1-1; D is possibly TRBD1 (6 bases). The CDR3 consists of 14 residues. Trimming took 7 bases from V and 1 from J, leaving 13 bases between them. The CDR3 spells CASILLGQNTEAFF. CDR3 DNA sequence: TGTGCCAGCATTCTCCTGGGACAGAACACTGAAGCTTTCTTT.

V gene TRBV12-3 or TRBV12-4 combines with J gene TRBJ1-1; D possibly corresponds to TRBD1 (5 bases). Trimming took 7 bases from V and 10 from J, leaving 16 bases between them. The CDR3 runs to 12 residues. CDR3 protein: CASNLGADGAFF. The CDR3 region has the DNA TGTGCCAGCAACCTCGGGGCAGACGGAGCTTTCTTT.

The V gene is TRBV6-5, the J gene TRBJ2-3; D may be TRBD2 (5 bases). The V end was cut by 0 bases, the J end by 4 bases, with 14 bases between. The CDR3 loop spans 16 amino acids. The germline CDR1 and CDR2 sequences are MNHEY and SVGAGI. CDR3 sequence: CASSYSVWRVADTQYF. CDR3 coding DNA: TGTGCCAGCAGTTACTCGGTATGGCGGGTAGCAGATACGCAGTATTTT.

This clonotype was observed many times. This chain uses TRBV20-1 with TRBJ1-5, with D hard to call. Trimming took off 4 bases at V and 2 bases at J, with 12 bases between the two ends. In germline, CDR1 is DFQATT, CDR2 SNEGSKA (reference sequence). The CDR3 sequence is 14 residues long. CDR3 loop: CSAIYLTGNQPQHF. CDR3 bases: TGCAGTGCTATCTATCTTACGGGCAATCAGCCCCAGCATTTT.

About this clonotype itself: This may be a read error, as it is one base from a much larger clone. The chain combines TRBV12-3 or TRBV12-4 with TRBJ1-2; D unclear. Trimming left V 1 base short and J 3 bases short, with 18 bases between. The CDR3 extends over 17 amino acids. CDR3 loop: CASSLELDGMTDYGYTF. The CDR3 bases are TGTGCCAGCAGTTTAGAACTGGACGGGATGACTGACTATGGCTACACCTTC.

The table lists this clonotype with a few counts. CDR3 residues: CSVEDGSGVGYNEQFF. CDR3 bases: TGCAGCGTTGAAGATGGGTCGGGAGTAGGCTACAATGAGCAGTTCTTC. The chain recombines TRBV29-1 with TRBJ2-1, with D possibly being TRBD2 (6 bases). The ends were cut back, 0 bases at V and 3 bases at J, with 15 bases in the middle. CDR3 length equals 16 residues. CDR1 and CDR2 (germline): SQVTM, ANQGSEA.

This clonotype was recorded many times. V and J are TRBV7-2 and TRBJ2-3, with a weak D call TRBD2 (6 bases). CDR3 length equals 16 residues. CDR1 SGHTA and CDR2 FQGNSA come from the germline V gene. Deletions cut 0 bases from V and 7 bases from J, with 17 bases between. CDR3 residues: CASSLARDLLGNTQYF. CDR3 DNA sequence: TGTGCCAGCAGCTTAGCGCGGGACTTACTCGGTAATACGCAGTATTTT.

Turning to this clonotype: Germline is not matched at one junction end, which may reflect a read error. CDR3 bases: TGTGCCTGCAGCCCCTTGGGGGGATACGAGCAGTACTTC. This encodes CACSPLGGYEQYF. The chain combines TRBV12-3 or TRBV12-4 with TRBJ2-7, with a possible D match to TRBD2 (6 bases). This CDR3 spans 13 amino acids.

This rearrangement joins TRBV19 to TRBJ2-7, with D unclear. The CDR3 consists of 14 residues. Trimming removed 7 bases from V and 0 bases from J, with 13 bases in between. CDR1 is LNHDA, CDR2 SQIVND, per germline (reference sequence). In DNA form, the CDR3 reads TGTGCCAGTACCCCTGGTACCGTCTCCTACGAGCAGTACTTC. Protein product: CASTPGTVSYEQYF.

This clonotype has a count of ten or more. The chain has TRBV4-3 and TRBJ1-3, with D uncertain. The CDR3 is 14 residues long. The V gene lost 3 bases and the J gene lost 4 bases, with 10 bases spanning the gap. Germline V gene data show CDR1 as LGHNA and CDR2 as YSLEER. The CDR3 region is CASSQATYGNTIYF. The CDR3 nucleotides are TGCGCCAGCAGCCAGGCCACTTACGGAAACACCATATATTTT.

This clonotype turned up a few times. The V call is TRBV9, the J call TRBJ2-7; 10 bases line up with TRBD1. Germline V gene lookup returns CDR1 SGDLS and CDR2 YYNGEE. Trimming at V came to 4 bases and at J to 0 bases, leaving 7 bases not matched to a gene. This CDR3 is 16 amino acids long. CDR3 amino acids: CASSPRDRGGSYEQYF. For the CDR3, the DNA is TGTGCCAGCAGCCCCAGGGACAGGGGTGGCTCCTACGAGCAGTACTTC.

This clonotype was counted a few times. The rearrangement uses TRBV19 and TRBJ2-2, with D perhaps TRBD1 or TRBD2 (5 bases each). Germline CDR1 is LNHDA and CDR2 is SQIVND (reference sequence). This CDR3 spans 16 amino acids. The V end lost 7 bases, the J end lost 4 bases, and 19 bases lay between the germline ends. Here the CDR3 DNA reads TGTGCCAGTATAGCCCCAGGGTCGGAGGTCACCGGGGAGCTGTTTTTT. Its protein is CASIAPGSEVTGELFF.

As to this clonotype: A junction end diverges from the germline sequence, so it may reflect a read error. The chain has TRBV27 and TRBJ2-7, with a tentative D call TRBD2 (5 bases). Germline CDR1 reads MNHEY; CDR2 reads SMNVEV (reference sequence). The CDR3 runs to 18 residues. The CDR3: CASSLVWTSPASTYKQYF. The CDR3 region has the DNA TGTGCCAGCAGTTTAGTTTGGACTTCCCCAGCAAGTACCTACAAGCAGTACTTC.

The chain joins TRBV7-6 to TRBJ2-1, with 10 bases aligning to TRBD2. V lost 5 bases, J lost 10 bases, and 17 bases stayed unmatched. The V gene's germline CDR1 is SGHVS and CDR2 FNYEAQ. This CDR3 region has 17 residues. Here the CDR3 DNA reads TGTGCCAGCAGCCCCTCCCTTACTAGCGGGGTTACAGAGGAGCAGTTCTTC. It encodes CASSPSLTSGVTEEQFF. Complete variable domain (other parts from reference TRBV7-6 and TRBJ2-1): GAGVSQSPRYKVTKRGQDVALRCDPISGHVSLYWYRQALGQGPEFLTYFNYEAQQDKSGLPNDRFSAERPEGSISTLTIQRTEQRDSAMYRCASSPSLTSGVTEEQFFGPGTRLTVL.

Comments on this clonotype: Relative to the germline gene, one junction end is altered; a read error may explain this. The chain combines TRBV12-3 or TRBV12-4 with TRBJ2-3; 14 bases fit TRBD2. This CDR3 spans 18 amino acids. In DNA form, the CDR3 reads TGTGCCAGCAGCCCAGGGACTAGCGGGAGTATCTTCACAGATACGCGGTATTTT. This codes for CASSPGTSGSIFTDTRYF.

In its sample, this clonotype was seen many times. The rearrangement uses TRBV19 and TRBJ1-1, with D uncertain. Trimming removed 3 bases from V and 1 base from J, with 6 bases in between. In germline, CDR1 is LNHDA, CDR2 SQIVND (reference sequence). The CDR3 is made up of 13 amino acids. The CDR3 DNA follows: TGTGCCAGTAGTATTGGATCGAACACTGAAGCTTTCTTT. This gives the protein CASSIGSNTEAFF. The variable domain in full, completed from reference TRBV19 and TRBJ1-1, reads DGGITQSPKYLFRKEGQNVTLSCEQNLNHDAMYWYRQDPGQGLRLIYYSQIVNDFQKGDIAEGYSVSREKKESFPLTVTSAQKNPTAFYLCASSIGSNTEAFFGQGTRLTVV.

The V call is TRBV19, the J call TRBJ2-2; unclear D gene. Germline loops: CDR1 LNHDA, CDR2 SQIVND (reference sequence). The CDR3 has 14 residues. Trimming removed 1 base at V and 0 bases at J, with 3 bases between. In DNA form, the CDR3 reads TGTGCCAGTAGTATAGCACCGAACACCGGGGAGCTGTTTTTT. Its translation: CASSIAPNTGELFF.

The chain has TRBV21-1 and TRBJ2-2; TRBD1 was called by the table and not checked on the DNA. TRBV21-1 corresponds to a pseudogene. This CDR3 spans 15 amino acids. The CDR3 loop reads CASSQGGANTGELFF. The DNA of the CDR3 is TGTGCCAGCAGCCAGGGGGGGGCCAACACCGGGGAGCTGTTTTTT.

There are many counts of this clonotype. The V and J genes are TRBV7-9 and TRBJ2-5; no reliable D call. The germline V and J ends were trimmed by 3 bases and 1 base, with 12 bases remaining between them. CDR1 and CDR2 from the germline V gene are SEHNR and FQNEAQ (reference sequence). The CDR3 contains 15 residues. The CDR3 loop reads CASSLPAAVQETQYF. CDR3 nucleotide sequence: TGTGCCAGCAGCTTGCCGGCGGCGGTCCAAGAGACCCAGTACTTC.

This clonotype was detected ten times or more. The V gene is TRBV7-2, the J gene TRBJ2-1, with D perhaps assigned TRBD1 or TRBD2 (5 bases each). The CDR3 consists of 16 residues. V lost 5 bases and J lost 0, with 14 bases in between. Germline V gene sequence: CDR1 SGHTA, CDR2 FQGNSA. This chain's CDR3 is CASSPRGGASYNEQFF. The CDR3 nucleotides read TGTGCCAGCAGCCCGCGTGGGGGAGCCTCCTACAATGAGCAGTTCTTC.